This T cell receptor (beta chain) was observed in a study of blood T cells in healthy people across ages. Regarding the study as a whole: There was no known CMV status for donors, so expanded clonotype changes were possibly confounded.

This clonotype has only a few counts. Its antigen is not identified. Per germline, CDR1 LGHDT and CDR2 YNNKEL (reference sequence). This CDR3 is 15 amino acids long. J was trimmed by 2 bases and V by 2 bases; bases with no gene match: 6. Then a second PCR, running about 6 to 12 cycles, was carried out with a sample-barcoded 5' primer and a J-beta primer mix. Template switching added a 12-random-nucleotide identifier to every cDNA molecule. TCRdb called the 5' RACE reads again in MiXCR, with one record for every CDR3 protein. The repertoire holds just over 1 million distinct CDR3 sequences, with around 45% as singletons.

The sequenced sample was blood. This receptor was obtained from a woman in her sixties in good health. The rearrangement links TRBV3-1 to TRBJ2-7, with 7 bases aligning to TRBD2. CDR3 in DNA: TGTGCCAGCAGCCAACAGGCGGGAGCCCCCTACGAGCAGTACTTC. It specifies CASSQQAGAPYEQYF.